A single sample is the source of the 3 T cell receptor beta chains below, sequenced in a study of patients and donors after allogeneic stem cell transplantation. TCRdb reprocessed the RT-PCR reads via MiXCR and lists one record per CDR3 protein. The sample holds more than 75,000 distinct CDR3 sequences, 5% seen once. Sequencing input: blood, either unsorted or a sorted T cell fraction (not recorded which). Every receptor here comes from a human donor who was either an allogeneic HSCT recipient or a stem cell or donor lymphocyte infusion donor (not recorded which). It is not recorded whose cells these are; they may come from a transplant donor.

This clonotype was seen many times. The chain uses TRBV5-1 and TRBJ2-7; 7 bases agree with TRBD1. V dropped 0 bases and J dropped 1; count of bases not matched to a gene: 4. Germline assignment: CDR1 SGHRS and CDR2 YFSETQ. The CDR3 covers 15 residues. CDR3 coding DNA: TGCGCCAGCAGCTTGGACAGGGGACGATCCTACGAGCAGTACTTC. This codes for CASSLDRGRSYEQYF.

This clonotype has ten or more counts. The V and J genes are TRBV29-1 and TRBJ1-1, with D tentatively TRBD1 (5 bases). This CDR3 spans 13 amino acids. V gave up 7 bases and J gave up 2 bases, with 14 bases separating them. The germline V gene has CDR1 SQVTM and CDR2 ANQGSEA. The CDR3 here is CSAQNQGNTEAFF. CDR3 nucleotide sequence: TGCAGCGCCCAGAACCAGGGAAACACTGAAGCTTTCTTT.

Judged by abundance, this clonotype is medium-sized. The V gene is TRBV5-1, the J gene TRBJ2-7, with TRBD1 matching over 8 bases. The CDR3 consists of 13 residues. Germline lookup yields CDR1 SGHRS and CDR2 YFSETQ. J gave up 3 bases and V 4 bases, and 3 bases lay outside the gene matches. The CDR3 is CASSTGTGYEQYF. CDR3 nucleotides: TGCGCCAGCAGCACCGGGACAGGCTACGAGCAGTACTTC.